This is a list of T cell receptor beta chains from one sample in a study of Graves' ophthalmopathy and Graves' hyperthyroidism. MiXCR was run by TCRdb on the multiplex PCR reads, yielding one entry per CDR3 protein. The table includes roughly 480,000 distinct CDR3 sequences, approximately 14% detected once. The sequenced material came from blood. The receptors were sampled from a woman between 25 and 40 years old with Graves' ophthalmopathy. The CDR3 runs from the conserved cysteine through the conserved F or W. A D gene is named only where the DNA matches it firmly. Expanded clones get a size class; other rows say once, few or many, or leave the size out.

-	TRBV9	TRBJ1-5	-	TGTGCCAGCAGCCAGGACCCCAACGGACAGCCCCAGCATTTT	CASSQDPNGQPQHF
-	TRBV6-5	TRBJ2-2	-	TGTGCCAGCAGTTACTCGATCTCAGGGTATGGGACCGGGGAGCTGTTTTTT	CASSYSISGYGTGELFF
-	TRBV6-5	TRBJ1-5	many	TGTGCCAGCAGTCTACACAATCCCCTGTGGAATCAGCCCCAGCATTTT	CASSLHNPLWNQPQHF
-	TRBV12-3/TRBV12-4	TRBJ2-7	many	TGTGCCAGCAGTTTTTGGGACACACGCTCCTACGAGCAGTACTTC	CASSFWDTRSYEQYF
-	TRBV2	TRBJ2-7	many	TGTGCCAGCAGTGAATCGACTAGTTCCTACGAGCAGTACTTC	CASSESTSSYEQYF
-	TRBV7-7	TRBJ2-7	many	TGTGCTAGCAGCCGGGGTGTTCTGGACGAGCAGTACTTC	CASSRGVLDEQYF
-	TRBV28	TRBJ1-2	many	TGTGCCAGCAGTCCCACGTGGGGCAGTGGCTATGGCTACACCTTC	CASSPTWGSGYGYTF
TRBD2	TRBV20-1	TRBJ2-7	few	TGCAGTGCTACCCGGACTAGCGGGGGCTACGAGCAGTACTTC	CSATRTSGGYEQYF
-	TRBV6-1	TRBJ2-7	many	TGTGCCAGCAGTGACCCCCGGGTTCGCGAGCAGTACTTC	CASSDPRVREQYF
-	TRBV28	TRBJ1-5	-	TGTGCCAGCAACCCGAACGGACGGTTCAAGAGCAATCAGCCCCAGCATTTT	CASNPNGRFKSNQPQHF
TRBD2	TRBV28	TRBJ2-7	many	TGTGCCAGCAGTCCTCGGGGGGGGGTTACATCCGAGCAGTACTTC	CASSPRGGVTSEQYF
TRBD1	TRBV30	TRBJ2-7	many	TGTGCCTCGACAGGGGCCTACGAGCAGTACTTC	CASTGAYEQYF
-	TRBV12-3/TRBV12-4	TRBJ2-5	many	TGTGCCAGCAGTTCCCTTATGGGTCAAGAGACCCAGTACTTC	CASSSLMGQETQYF
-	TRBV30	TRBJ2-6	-	TGTGCCTGGAGTTCTCCGGGACTGATCTCTGGGGCCAACGTCATGACTTTC	CAWSSPGLISGANVMTF
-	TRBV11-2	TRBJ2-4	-	TGTGCCAGCAGCCCCGGGGCCGAGAGTCGGGCCAACATTAAGTACTTC	CASSPGAESRANIKYF
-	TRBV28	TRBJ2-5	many	TGTGCCAGCAGTTTCCTCCGAGAGAGGGAGACCCAGTACTTC	CASSFLRERETQYF
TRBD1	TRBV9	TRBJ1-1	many	TGTGCCAGCAGCGGGCTCGGGACAGGCCCCTTGAACACTGAAGCTTTCTTT	CASSGLGTGPLNTEAFF
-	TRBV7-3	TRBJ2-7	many	TGTGCCAGCAGCTGGGGGACCGTGGGAGAGCAGTACTTC	CASSWGTVGEQYF
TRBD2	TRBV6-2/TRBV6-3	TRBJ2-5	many	TGTGCCAGCACCGAACGGGAGGAAGAGACCCAGTACTTC	CASTEREEETQYF
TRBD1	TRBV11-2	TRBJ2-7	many	TGTGCCAGCAGCTTTCCGGACAGGGCCTACGAGCAGTACTTC	CASSFPDRAYEQYF
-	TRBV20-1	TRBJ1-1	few	TGCAGTGCAGATTCCTTAGGGGGGCTGGGCACTGAAGCTTTCTTT	CSADSLGGLGTEAFF
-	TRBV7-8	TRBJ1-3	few	TGTGCCAGCAGCTTAGTCTACAGGGAGGATGGAAACACCATATATTTT	CASSLVYREDGNTIYF
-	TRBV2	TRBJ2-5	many	TGTGCCAGCAGTGTTGGTGGGGAGACGGGAGAGACCCAGTACTTC	CASSVGGETGETQYF
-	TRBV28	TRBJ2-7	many	TGTGCCAGCAGCCCAGGGGGGGCCGGGATGGCCTACGAGCAGTACTTC	CASSPGGAGMAYEQYF
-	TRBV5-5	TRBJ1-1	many	TGTGCCAGCAGCTTGGAGGGGATGGCCACTGAAGCTTTCTTT	CASSLEGMATEAFF
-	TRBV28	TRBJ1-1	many	TGTGCCAGCAGTTTATTGACACGGTTGAGGATGAACACTGAAGCTTTCTTT	CASSLLTRLRMNTEAFF
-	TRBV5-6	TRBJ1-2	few	TGTGCCAGCAGCTTCCGGGACGTTCCTTATGGCTACACCTTC	CASSFRDVPYGYTF
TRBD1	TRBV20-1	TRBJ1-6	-	TGCAACAGACAGGGTGGCGTCCTCCTCCACTTT	CNRQGGVLLHF
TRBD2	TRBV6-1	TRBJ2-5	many	TGTGCCAGCAGCGCGACTAGCGGGAGGAAGACCCAGTACTTC	CASSATSGRKTQYF
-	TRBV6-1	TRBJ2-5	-	TGTGCCAGCAGTGGAGAACCCCAAGAGACCCAGTACTTC	CASSGEPQETQYF
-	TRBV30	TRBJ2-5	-	TGTGCCTGGAGTGTTTTGGGGCTCGCGGAGACCCAGTACTTC	CAWSVLGLAETQYF
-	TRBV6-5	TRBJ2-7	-	TGTGCCAGCAGTTACTCGATGACCCCCGTAGGGTACGAGCAGTACTTC	CASSYSMTPVGYEQYF
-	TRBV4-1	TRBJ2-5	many	TGCGCCAGCAGCCCCCACTTTGGCCAAGAGACCCAGTACTTC	CASSPHFGQETQYF
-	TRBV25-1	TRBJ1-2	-	TGTGCCAGCAGTGAATATAGGGACACTCCAAGGGATGGCTACACCTTC	CASSEYRDTPRDGYTF
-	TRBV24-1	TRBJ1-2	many	TGTGCCACCAGTGACCCAGGGTATGGCTACACCTTC	CATSDPGYGYTF
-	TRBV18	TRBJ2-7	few	TGTGCCAGCTCACCTGGGGCGGACTACTCCTACGAGCAGTACTTC	CASSPGADYSYEQYF
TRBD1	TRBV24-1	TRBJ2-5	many	TGTGCCACCAGTGATGACAGGGCCCTACAAGAGACCCAGTACTTC	CATSDDRALQETQYF
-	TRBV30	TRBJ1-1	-	TGTGCCTGGAGACAGTTGAACACTGAAGCTTTCTTT	CAWRQLNTEAFF
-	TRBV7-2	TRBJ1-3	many	TGTGCCAGCAGCTCCGCCGTTAGAAACACCATATATTTT	CASSSAVRNTIYF
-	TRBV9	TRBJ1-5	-	TGTGCCAGCAAGGGGGTTGAGGAACTTAGCAATCAGCCCCAGCATTTT	CASKGVEELSNQPQHF
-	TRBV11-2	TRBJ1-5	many	TGTGCCAGCAGCTTAGGGACAGAGCAGCCCCAGCATTTT	CASSLGTEQPQHF
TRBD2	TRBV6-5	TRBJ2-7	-	TGTGCCAGCAGTTATGGGACTAGCGGGGGCGCCTACGAGCAGTACTTC	CASSYGTSGGAYEQYF
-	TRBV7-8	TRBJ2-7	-	TGTGCCAGCAGCCGGGACATCCAATACGAGCAGTACTTC	CASSRDIQYEQYF
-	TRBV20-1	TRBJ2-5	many	TGCAGTGCTAGAGATAGGTGGTTTGGAGAGACCCAGTACTTC	CSARDRWFGETQYF
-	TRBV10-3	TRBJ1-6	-	TGTGCCATCAGTGAGTCTCGGGTTGTCAATTCACCCCTCCACTTT	CAISESRVVNSPLHF
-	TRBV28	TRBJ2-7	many	TGTGCCAGCAGCCTCAACGCCCCCCGGAACGCCTACGAGCAGTACTTC	CASSLNAPRNAYEQYF
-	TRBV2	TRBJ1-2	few	TGTGCCAGCAGCTATAACAGGGTCGATGGCTACACCTTC	CASSYNRVDGYTF
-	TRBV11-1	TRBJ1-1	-	TGTGCCAGCAGCTTAGGGGGAGGTTTTAGAATGAACACTGAAGCTTTCTTT	CASSLGGGFRMNTEAFF
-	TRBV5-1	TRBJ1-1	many	TGCGCCAGCAGCCCGCCAGGGTCTACTGAAGCTTTCTTT	CASSPPGSTEAFF
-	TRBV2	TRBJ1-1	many	TGTGCTACCATCCCCGGGGGGGGCAAAACTGAAGCTTTCTTT	CATIPGGGKTEAFF
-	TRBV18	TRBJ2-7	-	TGTGCCAGCTCACCACTGTCAATAGACCCCTACGAGCAGTACTTC	CASSPLSIDPYEQYF
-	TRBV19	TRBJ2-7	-	TGTGCCAGTAGCACCCCCCATTCCGCCGGGACCCTGGGCCACGAGCAGTACTTC	CASSTPHSAGTLGHEQYF
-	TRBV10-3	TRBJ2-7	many	TGTGCCATCAGTGATTGGGGGCCCTCCTACGAGCAGTACTTC	CAISDWGPSYEQYF
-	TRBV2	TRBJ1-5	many	TGTGCCAGCAGTGAAAACAAAGTAGCGACCTATAGCAATCAGCCCCAGCATTTT	CASSENKVATYSNQPQHF
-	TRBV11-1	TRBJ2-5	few	TGTGCCAGCAGCTTCGAAGGGTTAGAGGGAGAGACCCAGTACTTC	CASSFEGLEGETQYF
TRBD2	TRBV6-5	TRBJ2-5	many	TGTGCCAGCAGTTACGTGGATTCAAGCGGGGGGAAAGAGACCCAGTACTTC	CASSYVDSSGGKETQYF
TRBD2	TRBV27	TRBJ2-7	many	TGTGCCAGCAGTTTAGGTAGCGGGAGACTCTCCTACGAGCAGTACTTC	CASSLGSGRLSYEQYF